This entry lists 15 T cell receptor beta chains sequenced from one sample in a study of blood T cell repertoires in COVID-19. TCRdb's table, derived via immunoSEQ multiplex PCR, lists solely in-frame clones and lacks some. The top ten clones hold approximately 1.2% of a sample with over 300,000 clones, around 92% of them seen once. The sample consisted of peripheral blood. The receptors originated from a man in his forties with acute or convalescent COVID-19.

The chain uses TRBV10-3 and TRBJ2-1; D unresolved. Per the germline V gene, CDR1 is ENHRY and CDR2 is SYGVKD. V was trimmed by 3 bases and J by 5 bases, leaving 8 bases between them. The CDR3 runs to 13 residues. The CDR3 region has the DNA TGTGCCATCAGTGATTTACAGCACAATGAGCAGTTCTTC. Its protein is CAISDLQHNEQFF.

This chain joins TRBV6-4 and TRBJ1-5, with D uncertain. This CDR3 is 14 amino acids long. Germline V lookup: CDR1 MRHNA, CDR2 SNTAGT. Trimming shortened V by 8 bases and J by 0 bases, and 11 bases separated the two germline ends. CDR3 DNA: TGTGCCAGCGGCAGGATTGATAGCAATCAGCCCCAGCATTTT. This gives the protein CASGRIDSNQPQHF.

The chain employs TRBV29-1 and TRBJ2-3, with TRBD1 matching over 12 bases. Unmatched junction bases numbered 8, after V lost 4 bases and J lost 6 bases. Per the germline V gene, CDR1 is SQVTM and CDR2 is ANQGSEA. This CDR3 is 15 amino acids long. The CDR3 spells CSVGGGQGAGDTQYF. Here the CDR3 DNA reads TGCAGCGTTGGTGGGGGACAGGGGGCTGGGGATACGCAGTATTTT.

In this sample, this clone turned up once. The gene calls are TRBV28 and TRBJ1-1; 10 bases match TRBD1. V lost 2 bases and J lost 3; bases outside the gene matches: 3. From germline, CDR1 is MDHEN and CDR2 SYDVKM. The CDR3 runs 15 residues. The CDR3 sequence is CASSLLGQGDTEAFF. The CDR3, as DNA: TGTGCCAGCAGTTTACTCGGACAGGGGGACACTGAAGCTTTCTTT.

This sequence joins TRBV25-1 and TRBJ1-1; D may be TRBD1 (5 bases). The CDR3 contains 15 residues. Trimming took off 8 bases at V and 6 bases at J, with 22 bases between the two ends. Germline values: CDR1 MGHDK, CDR2 SYGVNS. The CDR3 loop is CASSPTRGTGAEAFF. In nucleotides, the CDR3 is TGTGCCAGCTCGCCCACCCGAGGGACGGGAGCTGAAGCTTTCTTT.

CDR3 protein: CASSQELAGYEQYF. The CDR3 nucleotides read TGTGCCAGCAGCCAAGAACTAGCGGGATACGAGCAGTACTTC. The rearrangement uses TRBV3-1 (or the pseudogene TRBV3-2) and TRBJ2-7, with 10 bases identical to TRBD2. Trimming removed 0 bases from V and 4 bases from J; junction bases left unmatched: 0. The CDR3 is 14 residues long. Germline CDR1 is LGHDT and CDR2 is YNNKEL (reference sequence).

The table lists this clone with a count of one. This chain joins TRBV5-1 and TRBJ2-7, with no clear D. The CDR3 length is 15 residues. Trimming cost V 7 bases and J 0 bases, with 17 bases left between them. CDR1 and CDR2 from the germline V gene are SGHRS and YFSETQ. This chain's CDR3 is CASAELDLSSYEQYF. CDR3 DNA: TGCGCCAGCGCGGAATTGGATTTAAGCTCCTACGAGCAGTACTTC.

The J gene is TRBJ1-4, the V gene TRBV19; no reliable D call. Germline CDR1 and CDR2: LNHDA and SQIVND (reference sequence). The V gene lost 3 bases and the J gene lost 3 bases, with 8 bases spanning the gap. The CDR3 runs to 14 residues. The CDR3, as DNA: TGTGCCAGTAGTATCGGTGTTTCTAATGAAAAACTGTTTTTT. It is translated as CASSIGVSNEKLFF.

In regard to this clone: The same CDR3 arises from other DNA sequences in this sample as well. This chain joins TRBV12-3 or TRBV12-4 and TRBJ2-3; no clear D. Deletions cut 2 bases from V and 5 bases from J, with 2 bases between. This CDR3 has 11 amino acids. CDR3 bases: TGTGCCAGCAGTTTACTAGATACGCAGTATTTT. Amino acid sequence: CASSLLDTQYF.

This chain connects TRBV11-3 to TRBJ2-3, with a tentative D call TRBD2 (6 bases). Trimming took 2 bases from V and 2 from J, leaving 17 bases between them. Per the germline V gene, CDR1 is SGHNT and CDR2 is YENEEA. The CDR3 is made up of 17 amino acids. The CDR3 loop is CASSLSLAERATDTQYF. DNA of the CDR3: TGTGCCAGCAGCTTATCCTTAGCGGAGCGGGCCACAGATACGCAGTATTTT.

This clone came up once. The chain joins TRBV7-9 to TRBJ1-4, with TRBD1 matching 8 bases. The CDR3 spans 16 residues. CDR1 is SEHNR and CDR2 is FQNEAQ in the germline V gene (reference sequence). Unmatched junction bases numbered 4, after V lost 1 base and J lost 3 bases. CDR3 sequence (DNA): TGTGCCAGCAGCTTAGGCAGGGGGCAAGCTAATGAAAAACTGTTTTTT. It translates to CASSLGRGQANEKLFF.

V gene TRBV5-4 combines with J gene TRBJ1-1; D possibly corresponds to TRBD1 (5 bases). The CDR3 has 13 residues. Trimming removed 2 bases from V and 9 bases from J, with 14 bases in between. The germline gives CDR1 SGHNT, CDR2 YYREEE (reference sequence). CDR3 sequence reads: CASSFGQQAQAFF. The CDR3, as DNA: TGTGCCAGCAGCTTCGGACAACAAGCCCAAGCTTTCTTT.

This sequence joins TRBV4-1 and TRBJ1-1; D not resolved. The germline CDR1 and CDR2 sequences are MGHRA and YSYEKL. This CDR3 comprises 15 residues. V was clipped by 1 base and J by 4 bases, with 13 bases between them. The CDR3 loop reads CASSQGEGAGTEAFF. The CDR3, as DNA: TGCGCCAGCAGCCAAGGTGAGGGCGCCGGCACTGAAGCTTTCTTT.

The CDR3 region is CASSLGGNMNTEAFF. CDR3 nucleotide sequence: TGTGCCAGCAGCTTAGGCGGGAATATGAACACTGAAGCTTTCTTT. The chain is built from TRBV11-3 and TRBJ1-1; no definite D call. There are 15 residues in the CDR3. The germline gives CDR1 SGHNT, CDR2 YENEEA. Trimming cost V 1 base and J 0 bases, with 9 bases left between them.

This sequence joins TRBV15 and TRBJ2-2; possibly TRBD1 for D (5 bases). CDR1 LNHNV and CDR2 YYDKDF come from the germline V gene (reference sequence). The V end lost 1 base, the J end lost 4 bases, and 13 bases lay between the germline ends. The CDR3 extends over 16 amino acids. The CDR3 DNA sequence: TGTGCCACCAGCAGAGGTATAGGGGTGGGCACCGGGGAGCTGTTTTTT. The encoded protein is CATSRGIGVGTGELFF.